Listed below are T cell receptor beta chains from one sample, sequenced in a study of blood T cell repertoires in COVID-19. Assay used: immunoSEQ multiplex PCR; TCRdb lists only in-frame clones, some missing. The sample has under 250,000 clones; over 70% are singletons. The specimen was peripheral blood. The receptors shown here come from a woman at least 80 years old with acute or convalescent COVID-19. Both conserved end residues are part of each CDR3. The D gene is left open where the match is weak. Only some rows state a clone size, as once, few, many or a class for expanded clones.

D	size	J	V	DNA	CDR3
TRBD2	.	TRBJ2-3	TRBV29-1	TGCAGCGTTGATAGTAGCGGGGGGCAGGATACGCAGTATTTT	CSVDSSGGQDTQYF
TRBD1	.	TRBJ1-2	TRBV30	TGTGCCTGGAGCTCAGGGGGCGGCTACACCTTC	CAWSSGGGYTF
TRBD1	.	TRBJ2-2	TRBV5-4	TGTGCCAGCAGCTTGGACAGGGGGCGAACCGGGGAGCTGTTTTTT	CASSLDRGRTGELFF
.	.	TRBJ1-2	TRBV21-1	TGTGCCAGCAGCAAAGCCCGGACTCGCGGGCTCTATGGCTACACCTTC	CASSKARTRGLYGYTF
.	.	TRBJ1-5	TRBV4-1	TGCGCCAGCAGCCAATTCGTCTCACAGGGTGCTCAGCCCCAGCATTTT	CASSQFVSQGAQPQHF
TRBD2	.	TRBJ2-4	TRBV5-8	TGTGCCAGCAGCTTGGAGGGAGGGCCCCAAAACATTCAGTACTTC	CASSLEGGPQNIQYF
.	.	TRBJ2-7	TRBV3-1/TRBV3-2	TGTGCCAGCAGCTCCAGACGGGTCCCATACGAGCAGTACTTC	CASSSRRVPYEQYF
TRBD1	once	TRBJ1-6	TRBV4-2	TGTGCCAGCAGCCATAGACTGACAGGGGTTTCACCCCTCCACTTT	CASSHRLTGVSPLHF
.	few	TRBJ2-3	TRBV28	TGTGCCAGCAGCCCACAGGGACGAGGGACAGATACGCAGTATTTT	CASSPQGRGTDTQYF
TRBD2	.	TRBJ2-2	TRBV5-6	TGTGCCAGCAGTAAAGCGGGGCTAGGAGAGGGGACCGGGGAGCTGTTTTTT	CASSKAGLGEGTGELFF
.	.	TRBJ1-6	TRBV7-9	TGTGCCAGCAGCCTGGGAGACTATAATTCACCCCTCCACTTT	CASSLGDYNSPLHF
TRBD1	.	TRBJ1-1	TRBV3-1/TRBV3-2	TGTGCCAGCAGCCAATGGGGACAGGGGAACACTGAAGCTTTCTTT	CASSQWGQGNTEAFF
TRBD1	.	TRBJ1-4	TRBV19	TGTGCCAGTAGTATAGCGACAGGGGGGAATGAAAAACTGTTTTTT	CASSIATGGNEKLFF
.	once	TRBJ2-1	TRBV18	TGTGCCAGCTCAGACAGGGACTCACCTAAGGAGCAGTTCTTC	CASSDRDSPKEQFF
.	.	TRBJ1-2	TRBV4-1	TGCGCCAGCAGCCAAGTAAATCGTAAATATGGCTACACCTTC	CASSQVNRKYGYTF
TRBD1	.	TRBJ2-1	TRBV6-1	TGTGCCAGCAGTGACAGGGGGAGCTCCTACAATGAGCAGTTCTTC	CASSDRGSSYNEQFF
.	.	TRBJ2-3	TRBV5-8	TGTGCCAGCAGCTTGTTTTGGCAGGGCGGTAGTACAGATACGCAGTATTTT	CASSLFWQGGSTDTQYF
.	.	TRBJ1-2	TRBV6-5	TGTGCCAGCAGTTACGGAGCAGGGTATGGCTACACCTTC	CASSYGAGYGYTF
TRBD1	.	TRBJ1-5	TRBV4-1	TGCGCCAGCAGCCAAGGACAGGGGGCCTTCCAGCCCCAGCATTTT	CASSQGQGAFQPQHF
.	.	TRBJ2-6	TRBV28	TGTGCCAGCAGCATTGAGGCGTACCCCTCTGGGGCCAACGTCCTGACTTTC	CASSIEAYPSGANVLTF
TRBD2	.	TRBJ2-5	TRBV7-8	TGTGCCAGCAGCAACCGACTAGCGGGGGGGCAAGAGACCCAGTACTTC	CASSNRLAGGQETQYF
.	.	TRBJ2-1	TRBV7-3	TGTGCCAGCAGCCCCGGGACTCCGGTAGTTGAGCAGTTCTTC	CASSPGTPVVEQFF
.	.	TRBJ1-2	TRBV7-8	TGTGCCAGCAGCTTAGCCAGGGTTGGCTACACCTTC	CASSLARVGYTF
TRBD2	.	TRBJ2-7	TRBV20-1	TGCAGTGCTAGTTGGGTCGGTAGCGGGATCCACGAGCAGTACTTC	CSASWVGSGIHEQYF
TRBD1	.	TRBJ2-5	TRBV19	TGTGCCAGTAGTCGGGGACAGGAGACCCAGTACTTC	CASSRGQETQYF
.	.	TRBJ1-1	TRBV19	TGTGCCAGTAGTATAGTCGGCGCAGGGGTGAGGGCTTTCTTT	CASSIVGAGVRAFF
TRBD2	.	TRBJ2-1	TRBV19	TGTGCCAGTAGTACGGGACTAGCGGGAGCAAGGGGCAATGAGCAGTTCTTC	CASSTGLAGARGNEQFF
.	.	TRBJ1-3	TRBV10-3	TGTGCCATCGGACAAAACTCTGGAAACACCATATATTTT	CAIGQNSGNTIYF
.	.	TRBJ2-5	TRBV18	TGTGCCAGCTCACCGGTCGGGGAAGAGACCCAGTACTTC	CASSPVGEETQYF